This TCR beta chain emerged from a study of OX40 agonist ivuxolimab in advanced cancers. Overall study results and limits: Several nonresponders also turned out to have low normalized T-cell clonal expansion.

Comment on this clone: Its antigen remains unidentified.

V dropped 5 bases and J dropped 0 bases, with 7 bases sitting between them. CDR3 length equals 14 residues. The V gene's germline CDR1 is SGHVS and CDR2 FNYEAQ. The repertoire was sequenced with immunoSEQ multiplex PCR; TCRdb's copy has only in-frame clones and lacks some. The sample carries 85,000 to 100,000 clones, about 90% recorded once. The TCR was taken from an adult with an advanced solid tumor such as melanoma, head and neck, liver or kidney cancer. The starting material was CD4+ or CD8+ T cells sorted from blood, obtained in a trial of the OX40 agonist ivuxolimab. The chain recombines TRBV7-6 with TRBJ2-2, with D hard to call. CDR3 bases: TGTGCCAGCAGCCTCAGCCCGAACACCGGGGAGCTGTTTTTT. This encodes CASSLSPNTGELFF.